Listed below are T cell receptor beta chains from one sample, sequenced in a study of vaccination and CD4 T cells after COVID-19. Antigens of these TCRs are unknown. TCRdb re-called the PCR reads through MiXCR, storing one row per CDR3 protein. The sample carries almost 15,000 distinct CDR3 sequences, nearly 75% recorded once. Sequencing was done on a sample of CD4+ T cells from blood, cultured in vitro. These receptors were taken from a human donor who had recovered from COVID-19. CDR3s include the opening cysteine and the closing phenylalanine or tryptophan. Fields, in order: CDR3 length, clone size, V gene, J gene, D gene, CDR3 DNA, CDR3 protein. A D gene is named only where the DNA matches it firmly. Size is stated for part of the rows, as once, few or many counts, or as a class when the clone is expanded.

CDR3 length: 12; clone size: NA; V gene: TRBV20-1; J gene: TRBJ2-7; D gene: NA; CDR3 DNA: TGCAGTGCCCGGGACACCCACTACGAGCAGTACTTC; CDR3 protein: CSARDTHYEQYF
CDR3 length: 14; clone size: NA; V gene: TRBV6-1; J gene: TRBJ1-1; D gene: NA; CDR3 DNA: TGTGCCAGCAGGAGCTCAGGGCTGAACACTGAAGCTTTCTTT; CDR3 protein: CASRSSGLNTEAFF
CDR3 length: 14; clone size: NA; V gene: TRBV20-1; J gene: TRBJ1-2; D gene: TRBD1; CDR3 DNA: TGCAGACCCCGAAACTCTCAGGGGGGCTATGGCTACACCTTC; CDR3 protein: CRPRNSQGGYGYTF
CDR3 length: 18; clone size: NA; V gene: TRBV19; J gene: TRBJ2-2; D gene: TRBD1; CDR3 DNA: TGTGCCAGTAGTATTGTCGTCGGACAGGGCGTTGGGACCGGGGAGCTGTTTTTT; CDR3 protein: CASSIVVGQGVGTGELFF
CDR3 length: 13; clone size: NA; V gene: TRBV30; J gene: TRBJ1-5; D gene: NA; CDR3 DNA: TGTGCCTGGAGTGTACAGGGCAATCAGCCCCAGCATTTT; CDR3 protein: CAWSVQGNQPQHF
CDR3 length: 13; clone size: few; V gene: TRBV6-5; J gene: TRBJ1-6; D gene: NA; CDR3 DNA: TGTGCCAGCAGTTACTCATCTGGCTCACCCCTCCACTTT; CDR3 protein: CASSYSSGSPLHF
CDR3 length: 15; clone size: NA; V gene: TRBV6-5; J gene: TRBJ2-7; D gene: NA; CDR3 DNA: TGTGCCAGCAGTTACGATTACGGAACATCCTACGAGCAGTACTTC; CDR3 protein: CASSYDYGTSYEQYF
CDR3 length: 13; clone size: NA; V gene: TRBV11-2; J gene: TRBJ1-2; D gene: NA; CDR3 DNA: TGTGCCAGCAGCCCTGACAGTAACTATGGCTACACCTTC; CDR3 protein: CASSPDSNYGYTF
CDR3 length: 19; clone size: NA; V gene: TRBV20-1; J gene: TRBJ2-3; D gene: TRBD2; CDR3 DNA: TGCAGTGCTACCCCCCTTCGAGAGGCTAGCGGGAGTAGCACAGATACGCAGTATTTT; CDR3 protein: CSATPLREASGSSTDTQYF
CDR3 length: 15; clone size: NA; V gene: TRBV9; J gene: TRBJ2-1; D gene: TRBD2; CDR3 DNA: TGTGCCAGCAGCCAAACTAGCGGGTTATACAATGAGCAGTTCTTC; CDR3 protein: CASSQTSGLYNEQFF
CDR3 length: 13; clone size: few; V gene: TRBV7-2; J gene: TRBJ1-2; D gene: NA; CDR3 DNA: TGTGCCAGCAGCTTAGCAGATCGCGGTGGCTACACCTTC; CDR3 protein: CASSLADRGGYTF
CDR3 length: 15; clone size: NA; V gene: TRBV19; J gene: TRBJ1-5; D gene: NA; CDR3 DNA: TGTGCCAGTAGTACCGGAGGCCGAAGCAATCAGCCCCAGCATTTT; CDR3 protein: CASSTGGRSNQPQHF
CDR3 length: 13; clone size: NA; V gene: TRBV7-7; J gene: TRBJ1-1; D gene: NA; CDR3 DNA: TGTGCTAGCAGCGTAATCCCTGAGACTGAAGCTTTCTTT; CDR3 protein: CASSVIPETEAFF
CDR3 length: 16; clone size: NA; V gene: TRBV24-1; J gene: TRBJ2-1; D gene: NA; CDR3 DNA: TGTGCCACCAGTAAAGGTCCGGCGCCGGGGTACAATGAGCAGTTCTTC; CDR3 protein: CATSKGPAPGYNEQFF
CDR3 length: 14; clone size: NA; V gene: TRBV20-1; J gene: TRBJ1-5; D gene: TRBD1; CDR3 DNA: TGCAGTGCTGACCCGATGACAGGGGTACAGCCCCAGCATTTT; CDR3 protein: CSADPMTGVQPQHF
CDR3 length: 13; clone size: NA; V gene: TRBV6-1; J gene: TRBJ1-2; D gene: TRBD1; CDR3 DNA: TGTGCCAGCACCTTGACAGGGAACTATGGCTACACCTTC; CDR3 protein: CASTLTGNYGYTF
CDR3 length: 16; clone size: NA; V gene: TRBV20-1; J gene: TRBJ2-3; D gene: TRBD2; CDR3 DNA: TGCAGTGCTAGGACTAGCGGGAGGGTCCTCACAGATACGCAGTATTTT; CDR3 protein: CSARTSGRVLTDTQYF
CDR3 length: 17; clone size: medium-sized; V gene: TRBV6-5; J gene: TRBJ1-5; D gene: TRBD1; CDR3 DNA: TGTGCCAGCAGTTACTCAGGGGGCGCAGGTAGCAATCAGCCCCAGCATTTT; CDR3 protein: CASSYSGGAGSNQPQHF
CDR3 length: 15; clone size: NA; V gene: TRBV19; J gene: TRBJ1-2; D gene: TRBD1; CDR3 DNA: TGTGCCAGTAGTATAGATTGGACAGGGTCCTATGGCTACACCTTC; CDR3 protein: CASSIDWTGSYGYTF
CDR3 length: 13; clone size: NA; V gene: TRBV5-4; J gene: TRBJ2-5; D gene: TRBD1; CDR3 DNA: TGTGCCAGCAGACCGGGACAGCAAGAGACCCAGTACTTC; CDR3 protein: CASRPGQQETQYF
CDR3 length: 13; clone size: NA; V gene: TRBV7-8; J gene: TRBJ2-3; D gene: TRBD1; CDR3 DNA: TGTGCCAGCAGCCCCGGGACAGGGCCGACGCAGTATTTT; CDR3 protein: CASSPGTGPTQYF
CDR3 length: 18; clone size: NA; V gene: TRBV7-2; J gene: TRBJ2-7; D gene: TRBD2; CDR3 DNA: TGTGCCAGCAGCTTAAACCCCGGACTAGCGGCACCAACCTACGAGCAGTACTTC; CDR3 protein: CASSLNPGLAAPTYEQYF
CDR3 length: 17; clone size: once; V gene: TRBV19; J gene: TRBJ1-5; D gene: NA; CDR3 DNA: TGTGCCAGTAGTATCCGGGGGAACCAGTATAGCAATCAGCCCCAGCATTTT; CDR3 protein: CASSIRGNQYSNQPQHF
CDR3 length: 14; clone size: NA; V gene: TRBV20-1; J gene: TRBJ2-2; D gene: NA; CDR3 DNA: TGCAGTGCTAGAACCCGGGGAAACACCGGGGAGCTGTTTTTT; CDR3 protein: CSARTRGNTGELFF
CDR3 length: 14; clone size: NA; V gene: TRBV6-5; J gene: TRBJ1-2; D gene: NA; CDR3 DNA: TGTGCCAGCAGTTACCAAGGGGGGGGCGGGGGCTACACCTTC; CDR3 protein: CASSYQGGGGGYTF
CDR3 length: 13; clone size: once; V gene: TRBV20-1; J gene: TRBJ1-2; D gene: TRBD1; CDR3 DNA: TGCAGTGCTAGAGGGGACAGTAACTATGGCTACACCTTC; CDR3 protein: CSARGDSNYGYTF